This T cell receptor (beta chain) was identified in a study of cytomegalovirus exposure and HLA in healthy donors (dated by TCRdb to about 2017). Background for the entire study: An earlier analysis of around 600 of the donors reported 250 to 350 Gb of sequence data and approximately 110 million unique TCR beta sequences from around 200 million T cells. A later analysis re-examined previously published TCR beta repertoires from more than 600 donors and added high-resolution HLA genotyping to investigate patterns of TCR occurrence. The genetic ancestry cluster associated with self-reported Caucasian donors included 81% of the 300 to 450 genotyped donors. HLA typing included class I and class II loci at four-digit resolution. Typing coverage differed by locus: A, B, C, DRB1 and DQB1 were typed in about 620-630 donors, DQA1 in approximately 520, DPA1 in some 600, and DPB1 in approximately 450. All discovery cohort repertoires had been generated on a single sequencing platform. An earlier analysis of fewer than 750 of the donors used high-throughput TCR beta sequencing to judge whether each TCR beta V gene segment behaved as functional or pseudogenic. Along with the 666-subject first cohort, a separate validation cohort of around 120 different subjects was used. Among about 370 genotyped donors of the cohort, an average of approximately 240,000 unique TCR beta nucleotide sequences was sequenced per donor, of which about 20% were non-productive. A later genetic analysis used genome-wide SNP genotypes for about 65% of the roughly 670 donors, treating that subset as a discovery cohort. The study aimed to test whether cataloging public T cell receptors could reveal signatures of past pathogen exposure. About five DR-DQ haplotypes were treated as single units for association and clustering because of strong linkage in the cohort. Rather than drawing on any new phenotypic data, the later analysis identified candidate immune exposures from TCR beta sequences and the way those sequences occurred across donors. To predict cytomegalovirus infection status, the study combined high-throughput TCR immunosequencing, statistical association of individual TCRs with disease status, and machine learning. Using immunosequencing, the study profiled T cell repertoires from approximately 700 subjects and related those repertoires to cytomegalovirus serostatus. An early release covering roughly 600 HLA-typed donors comprised 250 to 350 gigabases of sequencing data and around 86 million unique TCR sequences. Donor age, sex, ethnicity and CMV serostatus were collected together with the repertoire data.

There are 15 amino acids in the CDR3, from cysteine to phenylalanine inclusive. The entry retains the CDR3 DNA only, 45 bases that are in frame from base 1. The junction shows trimming of 6 bases on V and 6 bases on J, and the gene matches do not reach 11 bases of it. Per the germline V gene, SGHTA is the CDR1 and FQGTGA is the CDR2. Library construction relied on the immunoSEQ multiplex PCR assay. For the multiplex PCR, a mixture combining 60 forward primers for TCR Vbeta segments and 13 reverse primers for TCR Jbeta segments was used. The CDR3 region of rearranged TCR beta genes was amplified from genomic DNA with a multiplex PCR assay. The amplified TCR beta libraries were sequenced on the Illumina HiSeq System as 87-base-pair reads. The published analysis was carried out like this. Across the roughly 670 repertoires, a later analysis counted 60 million to 90 million unique TCR beta chains, roughly 11 million of which were shared by at least two donors. Raw reads were error-corrected and collapsed into unique sequences by a nearest-neighbor algorithm in which closely related sequences were merged to remove PCR and sequencing errors. CDR3 sequences were aligned to IMGT reference sequences to assign V, D and J gene segments. For a sequence to be retained, a match of at least six nucleotides to both a V gene segment and a J gene segment was required. A rearrangement counted as productive if the CDR3 had no stop codons and remained in frame with V and J, and every other rearrangement counted as non-productive. CDR3 was defined according to IMGT convention as the region running from the second conserved V-encoded cysteine to the conserved J-encoded phenylalanine. The earlier analysis of a few hundred of the donors excluded sequences that lacked an unambiguous match to a single V gene segment. An earlier analysis of fewer than 750 of the donors called V segments functional above 56.7% productive rearrangements and segregating when the between-donor standard deviation exceeded 5%. A statistical classification framework was built to diagnose cytomegalovirus status from the catalog of TCR beta chain sequences. In a later analysis, TCR nucleotide sequences were compared against IMGT/GENE-DB human TR gene sequences so that V and J genes could be assigned. The TCRdist pipeline was used in a later analysis to assign CDR3 sequences and most-parsimonious VDJ recombination scenarios. A later analysis defined each TCR beta chain by its CDR3 amino acid sequence plus V-gene family, and excluded reads lacking a unique V-gene family. To address suspected cross-contamination and a sequencing artifact, a later analysis removed around 600 highly shared, low-generation-probability nucleotide sequences. For each public chain, a later analysis derived a clonal expansion index from normalized ranks of inferred template counts within each repertoire. Generation probabilities in a later analysis came from a VDJ recombination model fitted to out-of-frame rearrangements, and those results were checked against IGoR. In a later analysis, TCR-TCR, TCR-HLA and TCR-CMV co-occurrence was scored with hypergeometric tests, and a repertoire-size bias correction was applied to TCR pairs. False discovery rates were estimated in a later analysis by permuting HLA or CMV assignments 20 times. In a later analysis, co-occurring TCRs were grouped using DBSCAN, with TCRdist sequence similarity added in when clustering inside HLA-allele-positive subsets. Repertoires with fewer than 30,000 or more than 120,000 public chains were left out of co-occurrence clustering, as were roughly five repertoires with anomalous nucleotide sharing. Here the immuneACCESS table is served through TCRdb, limited to in-frame sequences with V and J called. Missing clones are a known gap in these copies; in checked studies unresolved V genes cover under half, and the rest lacks a known reason. D and trimming were read from the DNA, whereas the V and J calls and clone size are those reported in that table. The sample table records approximately 130,000 clones; 82% of these occur just once. About 8.1% of the sample belongs to the ten largest clones.

The cohort comprised around 700 healthy bone marrow donors. At the time of sampling, every cohort member was nominally healthy, though immune exposures that went unrecorded were likely present. The donor tested CMV seropositive, placing the donor among the 250 to 350 seropositive members of the cohort. A peripheral blood sample was provided by each donor, and peripheral blood mononuclear cells were used for TCR beta sequencing. The Qiagen DNeasy Blood Extraction Kit was used to extract genomic DNA from the blood cell samples. About this clone itself: Its recognized antigen is unknown. There are no base qualities to consult, and no much larger clone falls within one base.

Paper-wide results and their limitations: In a later genetic analysis, a missense DCLRE1C variant was associated with V-gene and J-gene trimming of TCR beta chains, and the association was replicated in an independent cohort. Several of the top co-occurrence clusters appeared to be linked to parvovirus B19, influenza, CMV and Epstein-Barr virus, according to a later analysis. Linkage disequilibrium might explain the correlated functional status among segregating V segments, but an unknown experimental factor could not be excluded. Because the 87-base-pair reads could not distinguish some IMGT-functional V segments, including TRBV6-2 and TRBV6-3, those segments were excluded. The authors suggested that the approach could potentially be generalized to other disease states and immunological phenotypes. This cohort had only TCR beta chains sequenced, and the lack of alpha or paired-chain data limited which features could be detected. A cluster of highly shared sequence variants was judged likely to represent a technical artifact of the sequencing pipeline. The earlier analysis of nearly 600 of the donors excluded roughly 17 rarely observed V segments, including chromosome 9 orphons, because counts were too low. When HLA alleles, especially DR and DQ, strongly co-occurred, attributing TCR associations to individual alleles was difficult. A further reported finding was that TCR beta sequences accurately predicted the HLA-A and HLA-B alleles for most subjects in the first cohort. Because HLA typing was unavailable for some donors at each locus, only the typed subset was used in association tests. Broadly in line with IMGT annotations, most TCR beta V segments showed up in productive rearrangements about 87% or about 30% of the time in an earlier analysis of around 600 of the donors. The classifier was reported to diagnose cytomegalovirus status with high specificity and sensitivity in both the original cohort and the validation cohort. A few of the identified cytomegalovirus-associated TCR beta chains were confirmed in vitro to be specific for cytomegalovirus antigens. A later analysis found that TCR association rates varied across HLA loci, with DRB1 alleles showing the most associated TCRs and HLA-C alleles the fewest. For the cohort, immune exposure information was limited to CMV serostatus. The study listed 164 TCR beta chains as associated with cytomegalovirus. Most TCR sequences were seen in very few donors, while some public TCRs were found in many individuals. In a later genetic analysis, fewer N-insertions in productive TCRs were reported among donors in an Asian-associated ancestry cluster than the roughly 700-donor mean. In a later analysis, HLA-associated TCR beta chains showed more clonal expansion and lower generation probabilities than non-associated chains that were equally common. In a later analysis, some 17,000 TCR beta sequences were associated with specific HLA alleles at a false discovery rate of 0.05. Presence/absence analyses assumed roughly uniform sequencing depth across donors, an assumption that may not hold. A later analysis found that most CMV-associated TCR beta chains appeared HLA-restricted, with HLA associations seemingly driven largely by CMV exposure.

Source material: PBMCs. The TCR sequence derives from a woman in her fifties or sixties in good health and CMV-seropositive. The chain is made from TRBV7-3 and TRBJ2-1; 7 bases in the middle match TRBD1. The CDR3 sequence is CASRLGTEGRNEQFF. The nucleotide sequence reads as follows: TGTGCCAGCAGATTAGGGACAGAGGGTCGCAATGAGCAGTTCTTC.